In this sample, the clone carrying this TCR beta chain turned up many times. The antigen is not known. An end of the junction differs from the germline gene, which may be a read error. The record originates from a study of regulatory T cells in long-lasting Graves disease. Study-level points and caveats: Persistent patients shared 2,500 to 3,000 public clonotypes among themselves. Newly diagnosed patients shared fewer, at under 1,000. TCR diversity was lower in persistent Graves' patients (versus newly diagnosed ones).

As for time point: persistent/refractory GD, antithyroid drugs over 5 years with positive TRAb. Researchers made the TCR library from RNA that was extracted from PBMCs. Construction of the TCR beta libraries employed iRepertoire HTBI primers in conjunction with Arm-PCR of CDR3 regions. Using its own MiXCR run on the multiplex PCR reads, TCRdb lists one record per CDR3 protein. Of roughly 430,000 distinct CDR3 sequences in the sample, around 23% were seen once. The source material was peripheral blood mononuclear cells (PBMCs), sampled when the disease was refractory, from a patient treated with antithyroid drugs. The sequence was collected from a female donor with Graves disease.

CDR3 in DNA: TGTGCCAGCAGTTACGGGCAAGGCTATGGCTACACCTTC. Amino acid sequence: CASSYGQGYGYTF. The chain is built from TRBV5-1 and TRBJ1-2; unclear D gene. The germline V gene has CDR1 SGHRS and CDR2 YFSETQ. This CDR3 is 13 amino acids long.